A selection of T cell receptor beta chains follows, all from one sample in a study of blood T cells in healthy people across ages. TCRdb recomputed calls from the 5' RACE reads with MiXCR, one row per CDR3 protein. The top ten clones hold around 15% of a sample with about 940,000 distinct CDR3 sequences, 48% of them seen once. Sequencing was carried out using blood. These receptors all come from a man under 40 in good health. CDR3s leave out the opening cysteine and the closing phenylalanine or tryptophan. The order of the fields is V gene, J gene, CDR3 protein.

TRBV2	TRBJ2-1	ASSEKLDYNEQF
TRBV7-9	TRBJ2-7	ASSLSAGYYGQY
TRBV5-1	TRBJ2-1	ASSLGGTDNYIEQF
TRBV10-3	TRBJ1-4	AIKAGATNEKLF
TRBV4-3	TRBJ2-1	ASSQDPTSGPFNNEQF
TRBV6-5	TRBJ2-5	ASSLVGGGTEQY
TRBV12-3/TRBV12-4	TRBJ1-6	ASSLNSPLH
TRBV7-2	TRBJ2-5	ASSFGLADPSETQY
TRBV4-1	TRBJ2-1	ASRLGGAFYNEQF
TRBV7-9	TRBJ2-3	AYNRGQGDTQY
TRBV7-9	TRBJ1-5	ASSLDVGGEGNQPQH
TRBV4-1	TRBJ2-5	ASSQDRSQARTQY
TRBV9	TRBJ1-4	ASSVSGARNEKLF
TRBV5-1	.	ASSLGRREETQY
TRBV13	TRBJ2-1	ASSRRAGVSYNEQF
TRBV10-3	TRBJ2-3	ATIAPGGVPDTQY
TRBV12-3/TRBV12-4	TRBJ2-6	ASSGRGDRYSGANVLT
TRBV20-1	TRBJ1-2	SAQDGRRYT
TRBV5-6	TRBJ1-1	ASSFSRETEAF
TRBV5-5	TRBJ2-3	ASSLGRTGSTDTQY
TRBV5-6	TRBJ2-3	ASSLVGVTSGVSTDTQY
TRBV7-2	TRBJ1-2	ASSLQGFDGYT
TRBV27	TRBJ2-5	ASSLVGDEETQY
TRBV3-1	TRBJ2-1	ASSQAAGGYNEQF
TRBV25-1	TRBJ2-7	ASSNSGYEQY
TRBV11-2	TRBJ2-1	ASSPGAGTSYNEQF
TRBV7-2	TRBJ2-5	ASSLGVGETQY
TRBV15	.	ATSRETGSSYNEQY
TRBV12-3/TRBV12-4	TRBJ2-3	ASTSSGIRPDTQY
TRBV12-3/TRBV12-4	TRBJ1-6	ASRLKNSPLH
TRBV29-1	TRBJ2-1	SVDYSGGNEQF
TRBV6-2/TRBV6-3	TRBJ2-1	ACEGLHEQF
TRBV24-1	TRBJ2-5	ATSDRTSSVKQY
TRBV5-1	TRBJ1-1	ASSLDGGRTEAF
TRBV12-5	.	ASEKGTGFGYEQY
TRBV29-1	TRBJ2-4	SVGAGGLNVQC
TRBV6-2/TRBV6-3	TRBJ1-2	ATRGVGVYGYT
TRBV7-2	TRBJ1-1	ASSYWTNTEAF
TRBV9	TRBJ1-4	ASSPRPGSEKLF
TRBV6-2/TRBV6-3	TRBJ1-1	ASHRDSNTEAF
TRBV6-5	TRBJ2-7	ASSYSDRDYEQY
TRBV6-5	TRBJ1-2	ASSDSALYGYT
TRBV6-2/TRBV6-3	TRBJ2-5	ASRPTSGRQETQY
TRBV6-2/TRBV6-3	TRBJ2-1	ASSYIGGRDEQF
TRBV28	TRBJ2-2	ASSPGRTLGLAANRGELF
TRBV29-1	TRBJ2-1	SHSNHEQF
TRBV28	TRBJ2-7	ASSGPGRSYEQY
TRBV29-1	TRBJ1-3	SAERVRGRNSGNTIY
TRBV4-3	TRBJ1-2	ASSQLPTGDYGYT
TRBV7-9	TRBJ2-7	ASSSPRTGTTKQY
TRBV20-1	TRBJ2-5	SAPTLDGKETQY
TRBV20-1	TRBJ2-1	SARDMSAGEQF
TRBV12-3/TRBV12-4	TRBJ2-7	ASRRGSHGYEQY
TRBV6-1	TRBJ2-3	ASGQGLATDTQY
TRBV5-1	TRBJ2-1	ANILDSINNEQF